A selection of T cell receptor beta chains follows, all from one sample in a study of cytomegalovirus exposure and HLA in healthy donors. The protocol was immunoSEQ multiplex PCR, while the TCRdb copy is restricted to in-frame clones and leaves out a portion. The sample lists tens of thousands of clones, roughly 73% seen once, with under 30% in the top ten. Sequenced: PBMCs. The receptor set was obtained from a woman between 40 and 50 years old in good health and CMV-seropositive. CDR3s include the opening cysteine and the closing phenylalanine or tryptophan. A D gene is named only where the DNA matches it firmly. The size field is filled for only some rows; it gives once, few, many or a size class.

size	V	D	J	CDR3	DNA
NA	TRBV5-1	TRBD1	TRBJ2-3	CASSSSTGEADTQYF	TGCGCCAGCAGCTCTTCGACAGGGGAAGCAGATACGCAGTATTTT
NA	TRBV5-1	NA	TRBJ1-4	CASSLVGQDEKLFF	TGCGCCAGCAGCCTGGTGGGGCAGGATGAAAAACTGTTTTTT
NA	TRBV19	TRBD1	TRBJ1-6	CASRPWDRGHSPLHF	TGTGCCAGTAGACCCTGGGACAGGGGACATTCACCCCTCCACTTT
NA	TRBV30	TRBD1	TRBJ2-7	CAWSVVGQGDEQYF	TGTGCCTGGAGTGTAGTGGGGCAGGGGGACGAGCAGTACTTC
NA	TRBV9	NA	TRBJ2-2	CASSVRLTGELFF	TGCGCCAGCAGCGTCAGGCTCACCGGGGAGCTGTTTTTT
NA	TRBV25-1	TRBD1	TRBJ1-1	CASSPRTGSGNTEAFF	TGTGCCAGCAGTCCTCGGACAGGGTCGGGGAACACTGAAGCTTTCTTT
few	TRBV6-5	NA	TRBJ1-2	CASSSGELGYGYTF	TGTGCCAGCAGTTCAGGGGAGTTGGGCTATGGCTACACCTTC
NA	TRBV7-6	NA	TRBJ2-7	CASSLGGTPYEQYF	TGTGCCAGCAGCTTAGGAGGGACACCTTACGAGCAGTACTTC
NA	TRBV28	TRBD1	TRBJ1-2	CASGGQVANYGYTF	TGTGCCAGCGGGGGACAGGTGGCTAACTATGGCTACACCTTC
once	TRBV30	NA	TRBJ1-1	CAWTRDLPEAFF	TGTGCCTGGACCAGGGACTTACCAGAAGCTTTCTTT
NA	TRBV15	NA	TRBJ2-7	CATSREHYEQYF	TGTGCCACCAGCAGAGAACACTACGAGCAGTACTTC
few	TRBV19	TRBD1	TRBJ2-4	CASRTGQGNIQYF	TGTGCCAGTCGAACGGGACAGGGAAACATTCAGTACTTC
few	TRBV19	TRBD1	TRBJ2-3	CASTRQGRAPDTQYF	TGTGCCAGTACTAGACAGGGGCGGGCCCCAGATACGCAGTATTTT
NA	TRBV18	TRBD2	TRBJ2-7	CASSPSRAGAYEQYF	TGTGCCAGCTCACCAAGTAGAGCGGGGGCCTACGAGCAGTACTTC
few	TRBV5-1	NA	TRBJ2-3	CASSLGGGSDTQYF	TGCGCCAGCAGCCTGGGGGGGGGCTCAGATACGCAGTATTTT